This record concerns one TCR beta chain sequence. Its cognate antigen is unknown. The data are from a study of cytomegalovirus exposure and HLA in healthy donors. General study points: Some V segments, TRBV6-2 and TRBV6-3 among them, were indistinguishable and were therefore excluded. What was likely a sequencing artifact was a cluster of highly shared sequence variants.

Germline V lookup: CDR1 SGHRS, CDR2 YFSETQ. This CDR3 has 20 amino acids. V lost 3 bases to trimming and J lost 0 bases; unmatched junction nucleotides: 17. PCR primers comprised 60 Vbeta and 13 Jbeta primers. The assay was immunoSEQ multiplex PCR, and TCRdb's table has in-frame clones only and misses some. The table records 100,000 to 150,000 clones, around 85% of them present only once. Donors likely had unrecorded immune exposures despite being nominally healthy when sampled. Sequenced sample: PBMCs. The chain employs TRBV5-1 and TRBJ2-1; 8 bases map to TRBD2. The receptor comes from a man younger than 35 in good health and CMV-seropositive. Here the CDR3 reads CASSSPREAGVGSSYNEQFF. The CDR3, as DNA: TGCGCCAGCAGCTCCCCGAGGGAAGCGGGAGTCGGGAGCTCCTACAATGAGCAGTTCTTC.